This T cell receptor (beta chain) originates from a study of shared clonotypes between healthy human individuals. Study at large: The people who gave samples were a couple of women and three men aged 18 to 49. CD8 memory received one plate per donor, CD8 naive two, CD4 memory three and CD4 naive three.

General observations from the study: What naive subsets generally showed was a larger estimated richness than memory subsets showed.

In germline, CDR1 is MDHEN, CDR2 SYDVKM. The CDR3 has 15 residues. After removal of 6 bases from V and 3 bases from J, the junction contained 10 bases not matched to a gene. The protocol was immunoSEQ multiplex PCR, while the TCRdb copy is restricted to in-frame clones and leaves out a portion. Altogether 950,000 to 1,200,000 clones are present, 70% to 85% being singletons, with the ten largest covering approximately 0.9%. Comments on this clone: The antigen is not known.

This clonotype was obtained from a man younger than 35 in good health. Some clones in this sample may be carry-over from other donors' samples. The V call is TRBV28, the J call TRBJ1-1; 7 positions match TRBD1. Sequencing was carried out using memory CD4+ T cells from PBMCs. The subset here: CD45RA-negative fraction. The CDR3 DNA is TGTGCCAGCAGCCAGCAGACAGGGTTTCACACTGAAGCTTTCTTT. It is translated as CASSQQTGFHTEAFF.